The 31 T cell receptor beta chains presented below share a single source sample, sequenced in a study of blood T cell repertoires in COVID-19. Repertoires were generated with immunoSEQ multiplex PCR, while TCRdb's copy carries only in-frame clones and drops some. The sample includes 200,000 to 250,000 clones, roughly four fifths seen only once; the top ten take roughly 7.6%. The sequenced sample was peripheral blood. The receptors were gathered from a woman aged 80 or over with COVID-19, enrolled during active disease.

V usage is TRBV12-3 or TRBV12-4 and J usage is TRBJ2-7; TRBD1 matches at 7 bases. This CDR3 contains 13 residues. The V gene end was trimmed by 5 bases and the J gene end by 6 bases; junction bases not matched to a gene: 7. The CDR3 loop is CASSTGVPPEQYF. The CDR3 DNA sequence: TGTGCCAGCAGTACAGGGGTTCCCCCCGAGCAGTACTTC.

The rearrangement links TRBV9 to TRBJ1-2, with D possibly TRBD1 on 5 matching bases. V was cut by 3 bases and J by 2 bases, with 17 bases left in between. Germline V gene data show CDR1 as SGDLS and CDR2 as YYNGEE. The CDR3 has 16 amino acids. The CDR3 loop is CASSAGGPRENYGYTF. Here the CDR3 DNA reads TGTGCCAGCAGCGCGGGGGGACCCCGAGAGAACTATGGCTACACCTTC.

This clone appeared a single time. The chain employs TRBV7-2 and TRBJ2-7, with a tentative D call TRBD1 (6 bases). This CDR3 has 13 amino acids. Trimming took off 5 bases at V and 3 bases at J, with 11 bases between the two ends. Germline CDR1 is SGHTA and CDR2 is FQGNSA. CDR3 DNA: TGTGCCAGCAGCCCCGGACAGATCTACGAGCAGTACTTC. This gives the protein CASSPGQIYEQYF.

The gene calls are TRBV6-5 and TRBJ2-2, with TRBD1 as a possible D gene (5 bases). CDR1 is MNHEY and CDR2 is SVGAGI in the germline V gene. The CDR3 extends over 13 amino acids. V shed 11 bases and J shed 4 bases, with 14 bases lying between them. CDR3 in amino acids: CACKGMGTGELFF. The DNA for the CDR3 is TGTGCCTGTAAGGGGATGGGCACCGGGGAGCTGTTTTTT.

This sequence joins TRBV6-5 and TRBJ1-4, with 7 bases that match TRBD1. CDR1 is MNHEY, CDR2 SVGAGI, per germline. CDR3 length: 15 residues. J was trimmed by 7 bases and V by 0 bases; bases with no gene match: 5. For the CDR3, the DNA is TGTGCCAGCAGTTACTCGACAGGGAGAAGTGAAAAACTGTTTTTT. This sequence encodes CASSYSTGRSEKLFF.

This chain uses TRBV12-3 or TRBV12-4 with TRBJ1-3; D is ambiguous. CDR3 length: 12 residues. The V end lost 5 bases, the J end lost 10 bases, and 12 bases lay between the germline ends. The CDR3 DNA reads TGTGCCAGCAGTCTCGCAGGAGGAACCATATATTTT. It encodes CASSLAGGTIYF.

The rearrangement uses TRBV5-1 and TRBJ2-2, with D perhaps matching TRBD2 (6 bases). The CDR3 has 15 residues. V was clipped by 0 bases and J by 5 bases, with 11 bases between them. CDR1 and CDR2 from the germline V gene are SGHRS and YFSETQ. CDR3 DNA sequence: TGCGCCAGCAGCTTGGGCGGGACTTGGACCGGGGAGCTGTTTTTT. This gives the protein CASSLGGTWTGELFF.

V usage is TRBV12-3 or TRBV12-4 and J usage is TRBJ2-7; D call uncertain. Trimming pared 0 bases from V and 6 bases from J, leaving 6 bases between. This CDR3 has 12 amino acids. The CDR3 coding sequence is TGTGCCAGCAGTTTAGCGGTGGCCGAGCAGTACTTC. Amino acid sequence: CASSLAVAEQYF.

This sequence joins TRBV3-1 (or the pseudogene TRBV3-2) and TRBJ1-2; D gene unclear. The germline gives CDR1 LGHDT, CDR2 YNNKEL (reference sequence). Trimming cost V 1 base and J 4 bases, with 19 bases left between them. CDR3 length: 17 amino acids. CDR3 in DNA: TGTGCCAGCAGCCAAGTAGCGGAGGGTCCCGCAAGCTATGGCTACACCTTC. Translated, it gives CASSQVAEGPASYGYTF.

V and J are TRBV5-1 and TRBJ2-7; a weak D match, TRBD2 (6 bases). This CDR3 comprises 14 residues. Germline lookup yields CDR1 SGHRS and CDR2 YFSETQ. V gave up 5 bases and J gave up 3 bases, with 15 bases separating them. CDR3 loop: CASSTAGTGYEQYF. The CDR3 nucleotides read TGCGCCAGCAGTACGGCGGGAACTGGCTACGAGCAGTACTTC.

V and J are TRBV7-2 and TRBJ1-4, with a tentative D call TRBD1 (6 bases). Trimming removed 4 bases at V and 6 bases at J, with 15 bases between. CDR3 length: 15 amino acids. CDR1 and CDR2 from the germline V gene are SGHTA and FQGNSA. This chain's CDR3 is CASSSNGQPYEKLFF. The CDR3 DNA is TGTGCCAGCAGCTCCAACGGACAGCCATATGAAAAACTGTTTTTT.

The chain carries TRBV28 and TRBJ2-1; D uncertain. Per germline, CDR1 MDHEN and CDR2 SYDVKM. The CDR3 consists of 13 residues. V shed 5 bases and J shed 6 bases, with 11 bases lying between them. The chain's CDR3 is CASSLTTRNEQFF. CDR3 in DNA: TGTGCCAGCAGTCTAACCACTCGCAATGAGCAGTTCTTC.

The rearrangement links TRBV6-6 to TRBJ1-4; D not certain. Trimming cost V 2 bases and J 7 bases, with 14 bases left between them. This CDR3 spans 15 amino acids. In germline, CDR1 is MNHNY, CDR2 SVGAGI (reference sequence). CDR3 DNA sequence: TGTGCCAGCAGTTACGTAAGAGCGCGGGGTGAAAAACTGTTTTTT. Translated: CASSYVRARGEKLFF.

The chain is built from TRBV11-2 and TRBJ2-7; D gene unclear. CDR1 is SGHAT and CDR2 is FQNNGV in the germline V gene. This CDR3 comprises 15 residues. Trimming removed 6 bases from V and 3 bases from J, with 18 bases in between. The CDR3 region has the DNA TGTGCCAGCAGTCAATCGGTTCTCCTCCACTACGAGCAGTACTTC. The encoded protein is CASSQSVLLHYEQYF.

V and J are TRBV19 and TRBJ2-5, with TRBD1 identical over 10 bases. There are 14 residues in the CDR3. V shed 7 bases and J 5 bases; nucleotides not matched to a gene: 7. In germline, CDR1 is LNHDA, CDR2 SQIVND (reference sequence). Here the CDR3 reads CASMGQGSFETQYF. For the CDR3, the DNA is TGTGCCAGTATGGGACAGGGGAGTTTTGAGACCCAGTACTTC.

The chain recombines TRBV6-6 with TRBJ1-1; D unresolved. V dropped 5 bases and J dropped 2 bases, with 6 bases sitting between them. Germline V gives CDR1 MNHNY, CDR2 SVGAGI (reference sequence). This CDR3 region has 12 residues. In nucleotides, the CDR3 is TGTGCCAGCAGTCGCCCTAACACTGAAGCTTTCTTT. Protein product: CASSRPNTEAFF.

V usage is TRBV7-2 and J usage is TRBJ1-2, with 7 bases identical to TRBD1. After removal of 5 bases from V and 5 bases from J, the junction contained 5 bases not matched to a gene. CDR3 size: 13 residues. Germline CDR1 is SGHTA and CDR2 is FQGNSA. CDR3 bases: TGTGCCAGCAGCCGGGGACAGTTATATGGCTACACCTTC. Translated, it gives CASSRGQLYGYTF.

This chain links TRBV5-1 with TRBJ1-6, with D perhaps TRBD1 (5 bases). With 2 bases removed from V and 7 bases from J, the gap between germline ends came to 16 bases. In germline, CDR1 is SGHRS, CDR2 YFSETQ. This CDR3 is built from 16 residues. This chain's CDR3 is CASSLLGGGANSPLHF. CDR3 in DNA: TGCGCCAGCAGCTTACTTGGAGGAGGGGCGAATTCACCCCTCCACTTT.

The J gene is TRBJ1-2, the V gene TRBV9; possible D gene TRBD1, 5 bases. The germline V gene encodes CDR1 SGDLS and CDR2 YYNGEE. The CDR3 is made up of 14 amino acids. Trimming pared 0 bases from V and 4 bases from J, leaving 10 bases between. Here the CDR3 DNA reads TGTGCCAGCAGCGTAGAGCAGGGCGTCTATGGCTACACCTTC. The encoded protein is CASSVEQGVYGYTF.

J is TRBJ1-5 and V is TRBV29-1, with no clear D. CDR3 length: 13 amino acids. CDR1 is SQVTM and CDR2 is ANQGSEA in the germline V gene. V dropped 4 bases and J dropped 6 bases, with 13 bases sitting between them. In nucleotides, the CDR3 is TGCAGCGTTGCCGGGGTTCGGGGTCAGCCCCAGCATTTT. Amino acid sequence: CSVAGVRGQPQHF. Variable domain in full (rest from reference TRBV29-1 and TRBJ1-5): SAVISQKPSRDICQRGTSLTIQCQVDSQVTMMFWYRQQPGQSLTLIATANQGSEATYESGFVIDKFPISRPNLTFSTLTVSNMSPEDSSIYLCSVAGVRGQPQHFGDGTRLSIL.

The chain recombines TRBV5-1 with TRBJ2-3, with D possibly being TRBD1 (6 bases). V shed 0 bases and J shed 4 bases, with 15 bases lying between them. Germline CDR1 is SGHRS and CDR2 is YFSETQ. This CDR3 comprises 16 residues. The CDR3 is CASSLGQALHADTQYF. For the CDR3, the DNA is TGCGCCAGCAGCTTGGGACAGGCTCTTCACGCAGATACGCAGTATTTT. The full variable domain, in which reference TRBV5-1 and TRBJ2-3 provide the parts outside the CDR3, is KAGVTQTPRYLIKTRGQQVTLSCSPISGHRSVSWYQQTPGQGLQFLFEYFSETQRNKGNFPGRFSGRQFSNSRSEMNVSTLELGDSALYLCASSLGQALHADTQYFGPGTRLTVL.

The chain recombines TRBV6-5 with TRBJ2-4, with 7 bases lining up with TRBD1. Germline assignment: CDR1 MNHEY and CDR2 SVGAGI. The CDR3 contains 13 residues. Trimming took 8 bases from V and 8 from J; bases not matched to a gene: 9. CDR3 region: CASGRQGYHIQYF. The CDR3 DNA sequence: TGTGCCAGCGGCCGACAGGGATATCACATTCAGTACTTC.

The CDR3 bases are TGTGCCAGCAGCTTAGAACCCAGTCACAATCAGCCCCAGCATTTT. It is translated as CASSLEPSHNQPQHF. V usage is TRBV7-8 and J usage is TRBJ1-5; D unresolved. Between the trimmed V and J ends, which lost 1 base and 3 bases, there was a span of 10 bases. This CDR3 spans 15 amino acids. Germline CDR1 and CDR2: SGHVS and FQNEAQ.

The CDR3 region has the DNA TGCGCCAGCAGCCCCCCTACCCCATATGGCTACACCTTC. Translated: CASSPPTPYGYTF. The rearrangement links TRBV5-1 to TRBJ1-2; D unresolved. CDR1 and CDR2 from the germline V gene are SGHRS and YFSETQ. The germline V and J ends were trimmed by 4 bases and 5 bases, with 12 bases remaining between them. The CDR3 sequence is 13 residues long.

This clone was counted a few times. The rearrangement joins TRBV10-1 to TRBJ2-7; D possibly corresponds to TRBD2 (5 bases). Germline lookup yields CDR1 WNHNN and CDR2 SYGVQD (reference sequence). There are 16 residues in the CDR3. Between the trimmed V and J ends, which lost 10 bases and 6 bases, there was a span of 28 bases. The CDR3 loop is CATQPPSTEGVGEQYF. In nucleotides, the CDR3 is TGCGCCACCCAACCCCCTTCGACTGAGGGAGTCGGCGAGCAGTACTTC.

V gene TRBV5-6 combines with J gene TRBJ1-2; D remains unclear. Trimming stripped 1 base from V and 5 bases from J, with 12 bases between. Germline V CDR1 and CDR2: SGHDT, YYEEEE. CDR3 length: 14 amino acids. Here the CDR3 DNA reads TGTGCCAGCAGCTTGAGGAGGGTAGAATATGGCTACACCTTC. Amino acid sequence: CASSLRRVEYGYTF.

The V gene is TRBV7-6, the J gene TRBJ1-2; unclear D gene. The V and J ends lost 5 bases and 8 bases respectively, with 18 bases between them. Germline-derived CDR1 and CDR2 are SGHVS and FNYEAQ. CDR3 length equals 14 residues. CDR3 DNA sequence: TGTGCCAGCAGCGCGGTCCTTGGTGTGACGGGCTACACCTTC. Its protein product is CASSAVLGVTGYTF.

The chain combines TRBV28 with TRBJ2-1, with D perhaps matching TRBD2 (6 bases). Germline CDR1 is MDHEN and CDR2 is SYDVKM. This CDR3 contains 14 residues. V was pared by 3 bases and J by 4 bases, with 10 bases between. This chain's CDR3 is CASSFLAEYNEQFF. The CDR3 coding sequence is TGTGCCAGCAGTTTCTTAGCGGAATACAATGAGCAGTTCTTC.

The chain employs TRBV2 and TRBJ2-3; D might be TRBD1 (5 bases). Germline CDR1 and CDR2: SNHLY and FYNNEI. CDR3 length equals 14 residues. The V end lost 5 bases, the J end lost 1 base, and 10 bases lay between the germline ends. The CDR3 loop reads CASSRRVRTDTQYF. CDR3 nucleotides: TGTGCCAGCAGTCGCAGGGTCCGCACAGATACGCAGTATTTT.

This rearrangement joins TRBV5-5 to TRBJ1-4; D is undetermined. The CDR3 spans 17 residues. The V gene's germline CDR1 is SGHKS and CDR2 YYEKEE (reference sequence). The V end lost 5 bases, the J end lost 0 bases, and 17 bases lay between the germline ends. CDR3 in DNA: TGTGCCAGCAGACGAGACACCAATTCTGCAACTAATGAAAAACTGTTTTTT. Residues: CASRRDTNSATNEKLFF. Filled out from reference TRBV5-5 and TRBJ1-4, the complete variable domain reads DAGVTQSPTHLIKTRGQQVTLRCSPISGHKSVSWYQQVLGQGPQFIFQYYEKEERGRGNFPDRFSARQFPNYSSELNVNALLLGDSALYLCASRRDTNSATNEKLFFGSGTQLSVL.

The CDR3 spells CASSPRQLNEKLFF. The CDR3, as DNA: TGTGCCAGCAGCCCCCGACAGCTTAATGAAAAACTGTTTTTT. The chain employs TRBV6-5 and TRBJ1-4, with D possibly TRBD1 on 5 matching bases. The CDR3 contains 14 residues. CDR1 is MNHEY and CDR2 is SVGAGI in the germline V gene. The V end was cut by 6 bases, the J end by 4 bases, with 12 bases between.